This T cell receptor (beta chain) appears in the sequencing data of a study of technical replicates of blood from a handful of donors. TCRdb's table, derived via immunoSEQ multiplex PCR, lists solely in-frame clones and lacks some. Of 65,000 to 85,000 clones in the sample, about nine tenths were seen once. Germline trimming cut 3 bases from V and 7 bases from J; bases unmatched to any gene: 9. Looked up from germline, CDR1 is MDHEN and CDR2 is SYDVKM. CDR3 length: 15 residues. The sequence came from a human donor in good health. Specimen: T cells isolated from PBMCs. The chain recombines TRBV28 with TRBJ2-7; TRBD2 aligns across 10 bases. The CDR3 loop reads CASSFRLAGEGEQYF. CDR3 nucleotides: TGTGCCAGCAGTTTTAGGCTAGCGGGAGAGGGTGAGCAGTACTTC.